Here is one T cell receptor beta chain with its context. Assay used: immunoSEQ multiplex PCR; TCRdb lists only in-frame clones, some missing. The sample contains approximately 340,000 clones, about 90% of which appear only once. This sample was taken from a study of Ad26.COV2.S vaccination and SARS-CoV-2 variants. The CDR3 consists of 16 residues. Germline assignment: CDR1 LNHNV and CDR2 YYDKDF (reference sequence). The J segment lost 4 bases and the V segment lost 3 bases, leaving 8 bases of the junction unmatched. The sequenced sample was peripheral blood, obtained after recovery from COVID-19. The J gene is TRBJ2-1, the V gene TRBV15; 8 nucleotides agree with TRBD2. The sequence was obtained from a human donor who had recovered from COVID-19. In nucleotides, the CDR3 is TGTGCCACCAGCAGCCGGGAGGGGCGATTATACAATGAGCAGTTCTTC. Protein sequence: CATSSREGRLYNEQFF. Full variable domain (rest looked up from reference TRBV15 and TRBJ2-1): DAMVIQNPRYQVTQFGKPVTLSCSQTLNHNVMYWYQQKSSQAPKLLFHYYDKDFNNEADTPDNFQSRRPNTSFCFLDIRSPGLGDTAMYLCATSSREGRLYNEQFFGPGTRLTVL.